The following is a TCR beta chain sequence with its context. As yet, its antigen is unknown. The CDR3 consists of 18 residues. V lost 2 bases to trimming and J lost 7 bases; unmatched junction nucleotides: 18. Germline values: CDR1 SQVTM, CDR2 ANQGSEA. This sample was included in a study of cytomegalovirus exposure and HLA in healthy donors. Data came from immunoSEQ multiplex PCR; TCRdb stores just in-frame clones and leaves some out. Among about 150,000 clones listed, 88% were seen once. Findings and caveats of the study: The study put 150 to 200 TCR beta chains on its list as cytomegalovirus-associated. Most TCR sequences showed up rarely, but some public TCRs showed up in many donors.

The TCR originated in a man aged 18 to 30 in good health and CMV-seronegative. Source material: PBMCs. This chain links TRBV29-1 with TRBJ2-2; 8 bases match TRBD1. The CDR3 DNA is TGCAGCGTTGAACTTCTCCGGGAGACAGGGGTCGTGGGCGGGGAGCTGTTTTTT. This encodes CSVELLRETGVVGGELFF.